Sequencing of this T cell receptor beta chain was carried out in a study of blood T cell repertoires in COVID-19. Turning to the study itself: Material from acute and convalescent COVID-19 was sourced from the United States, Italy and Spain.

Germline CDR1 reads SGHTA; CDR2 reads FQGTGA. Trimming stripped 4 bases from V and 4 bases from J, with 11 bases between. There are 14 residues in the CDR3. The table came from immunoSEQ multiplex PCR; TCRdb's copy has only in-frame clones and leaves some out. Here the sample spans 40,000 to 60,000 clones, 85% to 90% being singletons. A few counts support this clone. This chain links TRBV7-3 with TRBJ2-1, with D possibly matching TRBD1 (6 bases). This sequence originates from a man of 80 years or more with active COVID-19. The source material was peripheral blood. The DNA of the CDR3 is TGTGCCAGCAGCTCCCCAGGGGTGTACAATGAGCAGTTCTTC. Its protein is CASSSPGVYNEQFF.